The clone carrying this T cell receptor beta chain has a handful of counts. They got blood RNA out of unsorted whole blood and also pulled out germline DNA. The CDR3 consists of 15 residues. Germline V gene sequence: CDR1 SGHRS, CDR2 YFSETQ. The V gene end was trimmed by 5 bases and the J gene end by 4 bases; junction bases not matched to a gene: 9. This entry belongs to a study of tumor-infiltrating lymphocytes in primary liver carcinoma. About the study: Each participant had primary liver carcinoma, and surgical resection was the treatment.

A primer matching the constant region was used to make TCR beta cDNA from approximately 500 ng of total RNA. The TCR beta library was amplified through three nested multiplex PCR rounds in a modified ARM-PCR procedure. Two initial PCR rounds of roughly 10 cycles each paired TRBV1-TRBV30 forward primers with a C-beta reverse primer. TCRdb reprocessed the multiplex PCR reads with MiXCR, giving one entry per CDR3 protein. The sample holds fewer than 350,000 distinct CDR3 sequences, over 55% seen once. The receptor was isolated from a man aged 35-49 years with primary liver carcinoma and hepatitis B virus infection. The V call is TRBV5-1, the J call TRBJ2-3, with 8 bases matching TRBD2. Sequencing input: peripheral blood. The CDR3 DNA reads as TGCGCCAGCAGGGATCCTAGCGGGCCCTCAGATACGCAGTATTTT. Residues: CASRDPSGPSDTQYF.